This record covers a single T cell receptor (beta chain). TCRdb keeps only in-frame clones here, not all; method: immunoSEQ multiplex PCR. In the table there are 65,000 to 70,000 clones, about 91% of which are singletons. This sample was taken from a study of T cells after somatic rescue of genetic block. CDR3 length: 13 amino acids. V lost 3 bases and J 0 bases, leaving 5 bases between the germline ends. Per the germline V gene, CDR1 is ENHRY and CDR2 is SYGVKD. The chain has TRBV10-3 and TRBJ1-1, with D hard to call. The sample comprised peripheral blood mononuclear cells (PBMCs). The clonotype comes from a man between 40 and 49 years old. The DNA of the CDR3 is TGTGCCATCAGTGAACCGATGAACACTGAAGCTTTCTTT. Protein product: CAISEPMNTEAFF.